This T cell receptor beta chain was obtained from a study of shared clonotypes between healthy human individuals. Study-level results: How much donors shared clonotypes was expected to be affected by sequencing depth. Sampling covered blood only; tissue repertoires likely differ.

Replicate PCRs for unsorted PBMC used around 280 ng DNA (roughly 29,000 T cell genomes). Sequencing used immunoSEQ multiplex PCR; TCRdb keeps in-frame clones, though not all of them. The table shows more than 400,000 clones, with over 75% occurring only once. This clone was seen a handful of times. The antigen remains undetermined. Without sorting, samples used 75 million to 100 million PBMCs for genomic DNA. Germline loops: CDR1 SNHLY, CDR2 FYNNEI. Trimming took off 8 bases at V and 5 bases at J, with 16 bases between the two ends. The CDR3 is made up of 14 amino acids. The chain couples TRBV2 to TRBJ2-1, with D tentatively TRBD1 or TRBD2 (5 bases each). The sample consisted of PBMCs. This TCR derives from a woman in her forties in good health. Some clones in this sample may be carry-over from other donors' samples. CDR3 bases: TGTGCCAGCGAAGGGGACCCATGGGACAATGAGCAGTTCTTC. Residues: CASEGDPWDNEQFF.